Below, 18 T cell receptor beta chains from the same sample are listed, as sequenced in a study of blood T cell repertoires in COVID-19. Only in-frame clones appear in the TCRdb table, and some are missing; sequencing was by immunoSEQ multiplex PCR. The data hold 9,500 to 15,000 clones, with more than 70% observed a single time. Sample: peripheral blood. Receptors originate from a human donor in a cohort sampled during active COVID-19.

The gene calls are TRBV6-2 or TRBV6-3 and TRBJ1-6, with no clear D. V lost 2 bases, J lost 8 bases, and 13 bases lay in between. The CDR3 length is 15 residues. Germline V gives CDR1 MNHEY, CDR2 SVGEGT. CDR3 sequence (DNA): TGTGCCAGCAGTTACATGGCACCGCTTGATTCACCCCTCCACTTT. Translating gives CASSYMAPLDSPLHF.

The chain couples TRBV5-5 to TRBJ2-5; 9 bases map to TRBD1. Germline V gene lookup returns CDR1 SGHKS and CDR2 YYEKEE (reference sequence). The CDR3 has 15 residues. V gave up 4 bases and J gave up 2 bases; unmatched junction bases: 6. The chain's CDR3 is CASSTGQGQQETQYF. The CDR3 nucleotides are TGTGCCAGCAGCACGGGACAGGGACAACAAGAGACCCAGTACTTC. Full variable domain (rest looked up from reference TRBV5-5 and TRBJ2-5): DAGVTQSPTHLIKTRGQQVTLRCSPISGHKSVSWYQQVLGQGPQFIFQYYEKEERGRGNFPDRFSARQFPNYSSELNVNALLLGDSALYLCASSTGQGQQETQYFGPGTRLLVL.

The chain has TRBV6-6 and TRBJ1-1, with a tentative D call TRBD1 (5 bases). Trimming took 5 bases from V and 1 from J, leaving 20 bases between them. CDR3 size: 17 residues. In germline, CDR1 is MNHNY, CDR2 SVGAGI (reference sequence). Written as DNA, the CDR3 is TGTGCCAGCAGTCTAAACCGTGGGGGGATGCGGAACACTGAAGCTTTCTTT. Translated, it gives CASSLNRGGMRNTEAFF.

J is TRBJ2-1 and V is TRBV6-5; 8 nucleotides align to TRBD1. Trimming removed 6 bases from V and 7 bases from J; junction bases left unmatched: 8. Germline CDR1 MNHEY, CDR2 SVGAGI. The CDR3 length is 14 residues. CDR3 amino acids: CASRRQGRGNEQFF. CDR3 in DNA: TGTGCCAGCAGAAGACAGGGGCGGGGAAATGAGCAGTTCTTC.

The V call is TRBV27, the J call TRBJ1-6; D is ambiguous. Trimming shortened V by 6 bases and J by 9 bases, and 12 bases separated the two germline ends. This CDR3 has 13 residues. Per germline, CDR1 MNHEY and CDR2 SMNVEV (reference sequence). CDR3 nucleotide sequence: TGTGCCAGCAGCCTTGCGCTAGGTTCACCCCTCCACTTT. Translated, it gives CASSLALGSPLHF.

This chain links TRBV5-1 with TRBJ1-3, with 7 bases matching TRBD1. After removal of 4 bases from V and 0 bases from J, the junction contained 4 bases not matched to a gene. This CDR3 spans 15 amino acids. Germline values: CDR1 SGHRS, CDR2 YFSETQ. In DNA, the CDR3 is TGCGCCAGCAGCCCAGGGACAGCCTCTGGAAACACCATATATTTT. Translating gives CASSPGTASGNTIYF.

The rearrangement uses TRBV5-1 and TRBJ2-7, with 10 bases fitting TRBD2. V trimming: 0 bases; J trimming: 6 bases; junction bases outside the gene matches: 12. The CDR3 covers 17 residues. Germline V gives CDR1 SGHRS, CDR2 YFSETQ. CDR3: CASSLGPPSGGLGEQYF. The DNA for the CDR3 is TGCGCCAGCAGCTTGGGTCCCCCTAGCGGGGGACTAGGCGAGCAGTACTTC.

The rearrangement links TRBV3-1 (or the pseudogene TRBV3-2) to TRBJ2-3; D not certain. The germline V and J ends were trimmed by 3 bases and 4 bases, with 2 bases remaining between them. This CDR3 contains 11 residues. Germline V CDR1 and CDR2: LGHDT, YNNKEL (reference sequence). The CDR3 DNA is TGTGCCAGCAGCCACGCAGATACGCAGTATTTT. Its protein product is CASSHADTQYF.

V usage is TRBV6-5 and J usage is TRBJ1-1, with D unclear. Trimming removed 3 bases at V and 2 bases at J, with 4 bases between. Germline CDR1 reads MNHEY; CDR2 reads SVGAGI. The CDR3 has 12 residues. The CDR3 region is CASSYSNTEAFF. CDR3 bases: TGTGCCAGCAGTTATTCAAACACTGAAGCTTTCTTT.

The CDR3 here is CASSQDRGDTQYF. DNA for the CDR3: TGCGCCAGCAGCCAAGATCGGGGAGATACGCAGTATTTT. The J gene is TRBJ2-3, the V gene TRBV4-3; possible D gene TRBD2, 5 bases. The germline gives CDR1 LGHNA, CDR2 YSLEER. CDR3 length: 13 residues. Trimming left V 0 bases short and J 5 bases short, with 6 bases between.

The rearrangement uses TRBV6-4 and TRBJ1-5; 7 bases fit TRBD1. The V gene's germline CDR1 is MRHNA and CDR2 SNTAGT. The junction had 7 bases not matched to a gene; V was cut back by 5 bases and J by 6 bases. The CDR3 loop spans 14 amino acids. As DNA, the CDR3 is TGTGCCAGCAGTCCCAGACAGGGTGGTCAGCCCCAGCATTTT. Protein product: CASSPRQGGQPQHF.

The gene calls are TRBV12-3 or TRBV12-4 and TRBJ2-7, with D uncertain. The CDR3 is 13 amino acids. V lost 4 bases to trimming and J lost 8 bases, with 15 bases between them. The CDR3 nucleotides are TGTGCCAGCAGTTCTGGCGGCTCTACGAAGCAGTACTTC. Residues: CASSSGGSTKQYF.

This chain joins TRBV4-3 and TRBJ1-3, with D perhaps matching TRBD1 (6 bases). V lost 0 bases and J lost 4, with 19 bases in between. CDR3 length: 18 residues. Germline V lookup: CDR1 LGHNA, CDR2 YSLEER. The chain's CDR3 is CASSQDVATGRYGNTIYF. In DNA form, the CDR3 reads TGCGCCAGCAGCCAAGATGTGGCGACAGGCCGATACGGAAACACCATATATTTT.

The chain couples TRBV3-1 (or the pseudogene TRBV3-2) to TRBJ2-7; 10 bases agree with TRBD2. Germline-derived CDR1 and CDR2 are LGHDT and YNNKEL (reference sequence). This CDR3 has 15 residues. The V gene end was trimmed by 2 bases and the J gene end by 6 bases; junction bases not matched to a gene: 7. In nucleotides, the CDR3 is TGTGCCAGCAGCCAACTTCCTAGCGGGAGTCTCGAGCAGTACTTC. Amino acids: CASSQLPSGSLEQYF.

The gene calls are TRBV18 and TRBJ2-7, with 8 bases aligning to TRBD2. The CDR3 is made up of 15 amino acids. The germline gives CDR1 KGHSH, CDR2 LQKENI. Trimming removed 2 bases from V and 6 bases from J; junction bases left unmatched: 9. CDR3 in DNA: TGTGCCAGCTCACCAGGGCTAGCGGGTGGAATCGAGCAGTACTTC. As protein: CASSPGLAGGIEQYF.

The DNA of the CDR3 is TGTGCCAGCAGTGAGTTGAGCTATGGCTACACCTTC. Translating gives CASSELSYGYTF. V gene TRBV6-1 combines with J gene TRBJ1-2; D gene ambiguous. The length of the CDR3 is 12 residues. Germline assignment: CDR1 MNHNS and CDR2 SASEGT. Trimming took off 3 bases at V and 4 bases at J, with 6 bases between the two ends.

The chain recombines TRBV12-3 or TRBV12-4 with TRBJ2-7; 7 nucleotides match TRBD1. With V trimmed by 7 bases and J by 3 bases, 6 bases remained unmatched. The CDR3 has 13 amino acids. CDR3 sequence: CASTPGQRYEQYF. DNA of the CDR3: TGTGCCAGCACCCCGGGACAGCGCTACGAGCAGTACTTC.

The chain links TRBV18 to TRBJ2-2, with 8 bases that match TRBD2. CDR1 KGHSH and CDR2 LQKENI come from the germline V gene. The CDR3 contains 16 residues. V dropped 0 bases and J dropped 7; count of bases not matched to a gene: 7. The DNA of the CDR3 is TGTGCCAGCTCACCACCTTCCGGGAGGGCGGACGGGGAGCTGTTTTTT. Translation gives CASSPPSGRADGELFF.